A single T cell receptor (beta chain) is shown here with its context. Its antigen is not known. V was shortened by 4 bases and J by 0 bases, with 16 bases between the two germline ends. The length of the CDR3 is 15 residues. CDR1 is SQVTM, CDR2 ANQGSEA, per germline. CD45RO-negative CD8 cells positively selected for CCR7 made up the naive population, which excluded terminally differentiated effector memory CD45RA+ cells. The sample originates from a study of shared clonotypes between healthy human individuals. Assay: immunoSEQ multiplex PCR; the TCRdb copy retains only in-frame clones and omits some. Of some 1,900,000 clones in the sample, around 96% are singletons; the top ten hold more than 0.95%. Study outcomes and limitations: What naive subsets generally showed was a larger estimated richness than memory subsets showed.

Sequencing input: naive CD8+ T cells sorted from blood. The chain is built from TRBV29-1 and TRBJ2-7; D is tentatively TRBD1 or TRBD2 (5 bases each). The clonotype was recovered from a man in his late teens or twenties in good health. Here the CDR3 DNA reads TGCAGCGTTGTTGGCAGGGAGCCTTACTCCTACGAGCAGTACTTC. Translated: CSVVGREPYSYEQYF.